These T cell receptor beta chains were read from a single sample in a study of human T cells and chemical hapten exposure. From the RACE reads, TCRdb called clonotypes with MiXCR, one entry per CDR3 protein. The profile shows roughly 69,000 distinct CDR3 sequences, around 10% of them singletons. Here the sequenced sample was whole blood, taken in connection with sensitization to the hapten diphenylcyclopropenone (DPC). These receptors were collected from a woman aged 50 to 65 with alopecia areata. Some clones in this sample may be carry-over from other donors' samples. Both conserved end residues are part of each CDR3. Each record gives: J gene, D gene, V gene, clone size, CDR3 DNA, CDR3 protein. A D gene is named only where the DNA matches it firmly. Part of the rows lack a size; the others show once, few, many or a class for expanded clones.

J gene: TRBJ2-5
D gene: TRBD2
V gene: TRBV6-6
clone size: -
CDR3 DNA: TGTGCCAGCAGTTCGCCGAGCGGGGCCGAGACCCAGTACTTC
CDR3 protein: CASSSPSGAETQYF

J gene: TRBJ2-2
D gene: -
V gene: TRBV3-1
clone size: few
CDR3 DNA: TGTGCCAGCAGGGCCGGGACCGAGCTGTTTTTT
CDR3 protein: CASRAGTELFF

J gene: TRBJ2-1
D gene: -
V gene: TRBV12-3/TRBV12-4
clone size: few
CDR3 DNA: TGTGCCAGCAGTTTGAGACAGGCGATTACAATGAGGCAGTTCTTC
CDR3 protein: CASSLRQAITMRQFF

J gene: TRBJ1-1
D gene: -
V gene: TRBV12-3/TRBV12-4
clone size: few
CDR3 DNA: TGTGCCAGCAGTTTTCGAAGGGGGGGGACTGAAGCTTTCTTT
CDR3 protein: CASSFRRGGTEAFF

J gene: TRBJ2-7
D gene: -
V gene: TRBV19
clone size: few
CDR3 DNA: TGTGCCAGTACCCCGGGGGTAGCGTCAGGGGAGCAGTACTTC
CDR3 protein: CASTPGVASGEQYF

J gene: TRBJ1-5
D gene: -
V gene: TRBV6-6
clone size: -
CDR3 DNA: TGTGCCAGCCGCTACGGTGGGGGAATGGACAATCAGCCCCAGCATTTT
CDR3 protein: CASRYGGGMDNQPQHF

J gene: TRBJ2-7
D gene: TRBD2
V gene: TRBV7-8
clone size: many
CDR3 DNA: TGTGCCAGCAGCCTTAGCCCCGCTAGCGGGACGATTCTCGAGCAGTACTTC
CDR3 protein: CASSLSPASGTILEQYF

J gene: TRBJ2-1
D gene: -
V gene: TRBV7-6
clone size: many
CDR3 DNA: TGTGCCAGCAGCTTTAGGCGAGGGGAGCAGTTCTTC
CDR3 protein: CASSFRRGEQFF

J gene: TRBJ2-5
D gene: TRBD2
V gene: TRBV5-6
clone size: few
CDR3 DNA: TGTGCCAGCAGCGCCTTCCTAGCGGGAGGGTTTGAGACCCAGTACTTC
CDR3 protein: CASSAFLAGGFETQYF

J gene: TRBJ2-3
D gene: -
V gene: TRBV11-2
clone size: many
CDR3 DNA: TGTGCCAGCAGCTTTGGGCTAAGGGATACGCAGTATTTT
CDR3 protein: CASSFGLRDTQYF

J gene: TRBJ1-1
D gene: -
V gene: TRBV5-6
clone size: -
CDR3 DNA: TGTGCCAGCAGCTTGTCCCACTTATCGGCTGAAGCTTTCTTT
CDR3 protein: CASSLSHLSAEAFF

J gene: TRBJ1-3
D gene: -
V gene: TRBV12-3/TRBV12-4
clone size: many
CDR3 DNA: TGTGCCAGCAGTCGCGGGCACTCTGGAAACACCATATATTTT
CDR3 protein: CASSRGHSGNTIYF

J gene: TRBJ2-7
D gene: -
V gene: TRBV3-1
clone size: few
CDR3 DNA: TGTGCCAGCAGCCCGGCGGGGACGGCGCGCGAGCAGTACTTC
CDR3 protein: CASSPAGTAREQYF

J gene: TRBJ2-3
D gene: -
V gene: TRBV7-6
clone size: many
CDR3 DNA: TGTGCCAGCAGCTTTTTATCCCCCGGGACTCCCGGCACAGATACGCAGTATTTT
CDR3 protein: CASSFLSPGTPGTDTQYF

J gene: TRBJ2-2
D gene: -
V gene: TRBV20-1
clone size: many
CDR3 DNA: TGCAGTGCACATCAGGGTATAGTGGACACCGGGGAGCTGTTTTTT
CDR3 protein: CSAHQGIVDTGELFF

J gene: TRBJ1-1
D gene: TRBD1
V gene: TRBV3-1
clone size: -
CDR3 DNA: TGTGCCAGCAGCGGCGGGACAGCAAACACTGAAGCTTTCTTT
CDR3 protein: CASSGGTANTEAFF

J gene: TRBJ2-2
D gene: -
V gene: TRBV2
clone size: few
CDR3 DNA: TGTGCCAGCAGAGTCGGACCGAACACCGGGGAGCTGTTTTTT
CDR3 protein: CASRVGPNTGELFF

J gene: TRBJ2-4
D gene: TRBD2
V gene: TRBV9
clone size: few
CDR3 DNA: TGTGCCAGCGGTACTAGCGGGGGTGCCAAAAACATTCAGTACTTC
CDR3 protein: CASGTSGGAKNIQYF

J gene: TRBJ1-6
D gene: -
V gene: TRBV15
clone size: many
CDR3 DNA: TGTGCCACCAGCAGGGGGACTGAAAATTCACCCCTCCACTTT
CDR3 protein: CATSRGTENSPLHF

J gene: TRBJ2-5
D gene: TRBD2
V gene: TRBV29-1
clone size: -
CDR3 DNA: TGCAGCGTCGGGACTAGCGGTCAAGAGACCCAGTACTTC
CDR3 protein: CSVGTSGQETQYF

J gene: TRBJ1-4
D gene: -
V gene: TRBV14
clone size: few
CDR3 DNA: TGTGCCAGCAGCCAAGGTCCCAGGGTCCCTAATGAAAAACTGTTTTTT
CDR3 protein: CASSQGPRVPNEKLFF

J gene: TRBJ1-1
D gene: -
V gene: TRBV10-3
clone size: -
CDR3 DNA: TGTGCCATCAGTACGGGGGCGGACACTGAAGCTTTCTTT
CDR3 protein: CAISTGADTEAFF

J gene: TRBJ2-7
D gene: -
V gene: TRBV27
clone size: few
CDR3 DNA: TGTGCCAGCAGTCCCGGACGGTCCTACGAGCAGTACTTC
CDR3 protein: CASSPGRSYEQYF

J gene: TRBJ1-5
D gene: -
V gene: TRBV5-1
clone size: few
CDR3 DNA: TGCGCCAGCAGCTTGGAAGGGACACTAAATCAGCCCCAGCATTTT
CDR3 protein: CASSLEGTLNQPQHF

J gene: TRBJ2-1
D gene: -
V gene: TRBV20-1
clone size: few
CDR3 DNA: TGCAGTGCCGGAGGGCCGGTTCTTGTCGATGAGCAGTTCTTC
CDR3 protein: CSAGGPVLVDEQFF

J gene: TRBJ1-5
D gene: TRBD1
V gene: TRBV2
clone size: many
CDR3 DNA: TGTGCCAGCAGTGGGGGGACAGGGAATCAGCCCCAGCATTTT
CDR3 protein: CASSGGTGNQPQHF

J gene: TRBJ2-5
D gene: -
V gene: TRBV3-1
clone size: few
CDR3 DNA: TGTGCCAGCAGCCAAGACAGGTACCAAGAGACCCAGTACTTC
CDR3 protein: CASSQDRYQETQYF